A selection of T cell receptor beta chains follows, all from one sample in a study of regulatory T cells in long-lasting Graves disease. TCRdb independently ran MiXCR on the multiplex PCR reads; one entry per CDR3 protein. The repertoire has approximately 440,000 distinct CDR3 sequences, 15% to 20% of them found once; the top ten carry 10% to 15%. The sample was also reused in another study, on T cells in Graves' hyperthyroidism and ophthalmopathy.

The specimen was peripheral blood mononuclear cells (PBMCs), collected at new diagnosis, from a patient treated with antithyroid drugs. These receptors were taken from a man in his forties or fifties with Graves disease. CDR3s include the opening cysteine and the closing phenylalanine or tryptophan. The D gene is left open where the match is weak. Size is stated for part of the rows, as once, few or many counts, or as a class when the clone is expanded.

many | TRBJ2-7 | . | TRBV5-1 | TGCGCCAGCAGCTTGGGCTGGCCCCCAGGAAGCGAGCAGTACTTC | CASSLGWPPGSEQYF
few | TRBJ2-5 | TRBD1 | TRBV5-1 | TGTGCCAGCAGCGCCCCAGGGACAGGACAAGAGACCCAGTACTTC | CASSAPGTGQETQYF
few | TRBJ2-5 | . | TRBV24-1 | TGTGCCACCAGTGATCGGGTTGGGGTATGGGAGACCCAGTACTTC | CATSDRVGVWETQYF
. | TRBJ2-3 | . | TRBV2 | TGTGCCATTTTCAGGGTCATTAAAGATACGCGGTATTTT | CAIFRVIKDTRYF
many | TRBJ2-7 | TRBD2 | TRBV28 | TGTGCCAGCAGGGTAGCGGGATCCCCCTCCGAGCAGTACTTC | CASRVAGSPSEQYF
many | TRBJ2-4 | TRBD2 | TRBV28 | TGTGCCAGCAGCTACGACCTAGCGGGAGTAGTAAACATTCAGTACTTC | CASSYDLAGVVNIQYF
many | TRBJ2-1 | . | TRBV28 | TGTGCCACCTTTGGGGGCGGCTTCTACAATGAGCAGTTCTTC | CATFGGGFYNEQFF
many | TRBJ2-1 | . | TRBV3-1 | TGTGCCAGCAGCAAACGTGGGCCGAACAATGAGCAGTTCTTC | CASSKRGPNNEQFF
. | TRBJ1-1 | . | TRBV6-5 | TGTGCCAGCAGTTACCAGGGCGGGGGGACTGAAGCTTTCTTT | CASSYQGGGTEAFF
once | TRBJ2-7 | . | TRBV10-3 | TGTGCCATCAGCCCCGGGGGTCAGGGCTACGAGCAGTACTTC | CAISPGGQGYEQYF
many | TRBJ2-3 | . | TRBV7-2 | TGTGCCAGCAGCTTATTACGGAGGGGAGATACGCAGTATTTT | CASSLLRRGDTQYF
many | TRBJ2-2 | TRBD1 | TRBV5-5 | TGTGCCAGCAGCCCGGGACAGCTTACACTAAACACCGGGGAGCTGTTTTTT | CASSPGQLTLNTGELFF
many | TRBJ2-1 | . | TRBV12-3/TRBV12-4 | TGTGCCAGCACTCAAAGCTCCTACAATGAGCAGTTCTTC | CASTQSSYNEQFF
. | TRBJ2-2 | . | TRBV18 | TGTGCCAGCTCACCCTCGGCTGATGGGGAGCTGTTTTTT | CASSPSADGELFF
. | TRBJ2-1 | TRBD1 | TRBV20-1 | TGCAGTGCTAGGGCGACAGGGCTTGACTCCTACAATGAGCAGTTCTTC | CSARATGLDSYNEQFF
many | TRBJ2-1 | TRBD1 | TRBV28 | TGTGCCAGCAGTTTAAGGGGACAGGGAAGCCCCGAGCAGTTCTTC | CASSLRGQGSPEQFF
few | TRBJ2-1 | . | TRBV12-3/TRBV12-4 | TGTGCCAGCAGTACACAGGGAGTTATGGACAATGAGCAGTTCTTC | CASSTQGVMDNEQFF
. | TRBJ2-2 | . | TRBV24-1 | TGTGCCACCAGTGGGGGCTGGGATCGCACCGGGGAGCTGTTTTTT | CATSGGWDRTGELFF
many | TRBJ2-3 | . | TRBV5-1 | TGCGCCAGCAGCTTGGGCGGGGCGCGAGGCACAGATACGCAGTATTTT | CASSLGGARGTDTQYF
. | TRBJ2-7 | . | TRBV14 | TGTGCCAGCAGCCAACAGTTATCCTACGAGCAGTACTTC | CASSQQLSYEQYF
few | TRBJ2-1 | . | TRBV28 | TGTGCCAGCAAGACTGACAATGAGCAGTTCTTC | CASKTDNEQFF
many | TRBJ2-2 | . | TRBV12-3/TRBV12-4 | TGTGCCAGCAGCATTAGCCCTCGGGTCGGGGAGCTGTTTTTT | CASSISPRVGELFF
few | TRBJ2-7 | . | TRBV9 | TGTGCCAGCAGCGTAGGCCACTTTGGAACCTACGAGCAGTACTTC | CASSVGHFGTYEQYF
. | TRBJ2-7 | TRBD1 | TRBV25-1 | TGTGCCAGCAGTGATTCAGACAGGGGCTACGAGCAGTACTTC | CASSDSDRGYEQYF
many | TRBJ1-1 | . | TRBV2 | TGTGCCAGCAGTGAAGCGCTCTGGGACACTGAAGCTTTCTTT | CASSEALWDTEAFF